The sequence of this T cell receptor beta chain was determined in a study of tumor-infiltrating lymphocytes in oesophageal squamous cell carcinoma. Points on this clonotype: In this CDR3 the conserved last residue, phenylalanine or tryptophan, is missing, so a read error is likely. Because the CDR3's place on the DNA is in doubt, the DNA is left out and the CDR3 is given as listed by TCRdb.

CDR1 MNHEY and CDR2 SVGAGI come from the germline V gene. The CDR3 totals 16 residues, both ends included. TCRdb re-called the PCR reads with MiXCR, one entry per CDR3 protein. Counted here are about 3,400 distinct CDR3 sequences, 16% occurring once; the ten biggest clones make up more than 20%. The sequenced sample was esophageal tumor tissue. The V gene is TRBV6-5, the J gene TRBJ2-7; TRBD1, the table's D call, was not compared with the DNA. This clonotype was sampled from a male donor with esophageal squamous cell carcinoma. CDR3 sequence: CASSPGTANYGYTFGS.